What follows is one T cell receptor (beta chain) and its context. Its antigen is not known. The record originates from a study of cytomegalovirus exposure and HLA in healthy donors. Study background: According to later analysis, the same platform produced the 120 validation and about 630 first-cohort repertoires.

This CDR3 has 17 amino acids. CDR1 is SGHAT, CDR2 FQNNGV, per germline. J lost 3 bases, V lost 8 bases, and 17 bases had no gene match. Overall study findings and caveats: More than 150 TCR beta chains were listed as cytomegalovirus-associated. Confirmation was obtained in vitro that a few CMV-associated chains are specific for CMV antigens. It was reported that the classifier diagnosed cytomegalovirus status with high specificity and sensitivity in both the original and validation cohorts.

Using immunoSEQ multiplex PCR, the repertoire was profiled, and TCRdb retains in-frame clones only, with some absent. This table has about 150,000 clones, 70% to 90% appearing once. This chain links TRBV11-2 with TRBJ2-3, with 7 bases that match TRBD2. This TCR was sampled from a man aged 18-30 years in good health and CMV-seropositive. The sample comprised PBMCs. The CDR3 sequence is CASGSGGWGLITDTQYF. The CDR3, as DNA: TGTGCCAGCGGGTCCGGGGGGTGGGGACTTATAACAGATACGCAGTATTTT.